Sequencing of this T cell receptor (beta chain) was carried out in a study of T cells in Graves' hyperthyroidism and ophthalmopathy. Researchers defined stable Graves' hyperthyroidism as no ophthalmopathy progression within 18 months. Diagnosing involved the use of clinical symptoms, serum thyroxine and TRAb, thyroid ultrasound and orbital computed tomography. This clonotype came up many times. With 1 base removed from V and 3 bases from J, the gap between germline ends came to 11 bases. This CDR3 spans 15 amino acids. Looked up from germline, CDR1 is SGDLS and CDR2 is YYNGEE. TCR beta CDR3 region amplification was performed from RNA transcripts. First-round RT-PCR of the TCR CDR3 relied on the HTBI primer set. TCRdb reprocessed the multiplex PCR reads with MiXCR, giving one entry per CDR3 protein. The data contain fewer than 750,000 distinct CDR3 sequences, about 45% of them singletons.

The sequence derives from a woman between 18 and 29 years old with Graves' hyperthyroidism. This sequence joins TRBV9 and TRBJ1-5; tentatively, D is TRBD1 (5 bases). Sample: peripheral blood or thyroid tissue (not recorded which). CDR3 DNA sequence: TGTGCCAGCAGCGTATCAGGGTCCCTCAATCAGCCCCAGCATTTT. It codes for CASSVSGSLNQPQHF.